This T cell receptor beta chain was identified during a study of T cell responses to AZD1222 COVID-19 vaccine. Study in general: The analysis combined second doses at about 4 or about 12 weeks.

Turning to this clone: As yet, its antigen is unknown.

V lost 2 bases to trimming and J lost 0 bases, with 7 bases between them. CDR1 and CDR2 (germline): GTSNPN, SVGIG (reference sequence). This CDR3 region has 13 residues. Study-wide findings and caveats: The breadth and depth of Spike-specific TCRs increased once two AZD1222 doses had been given. Donor demographics were predominantly white British with a female majority; clonal diversity may be underestimated. Reports say nearly half of spike-specific TCRs go after unmutated variant regions.

The table came from immunoSEQ multiplex PCR; TCRdb's copy has only in-frame clones and leaves some out. The sample has roughly 150,000 clones, more than 85% seen once. The sequence came from an adult in good health. Sample: peripheral blood, taken on day 0 of AZD1222 vaccination. The chain recombines TRBV30 with TRBJ1-1; no clear D. The CDR3 sequence is CAWSFTVNTEAFF. In DNA form, the CDR3 reads TGTGCCTGGAGTTTTACAGTGAACACTGAAGCTTTCTTT.